This TCR beta chain was identified in a study of blood T cell repertoires in COVID-19. Looking at the study overall: Acute-phase and convalescent COVID-19 samples originated in the United States, Italy and Spain. T cells, B-cell-depleted T cells, or PBMCs supplied cDNA or gDNA.

The authors' processing: For nucleated cells, counts were estimated from reference gene primer amplification. Using immunoSEQ multiplex PCR, the repertoire was profiled, and TCRdb retains in-frame clones only, with some absent. V, J and clone size were drawn from that table, and D and trimming were deduced from the DNA. Here the sample spans about 22,000 clones, roughly 88% being singletons. The length of the CDR3 is 15 residues. Germline loops: CDR1 MGHRA, CDR2 YSYEKL. J lost 7 bases, V lost 0 bases, and 6 bases had no gene match. This TCR came from a man between 65 and 85 years old with acute or convalescent COVID-19. The rearrangement links TRBV4-1 to TRBJ1-5; TRBD1 matches at 7 bases. The sequencing input was peripheral blood. The CDR3, as DNA: TGCGCCAGCAGCCAAGACGACAGGGCGGGGCAGCCCCAGCATTTT. It codes for CASSQDDRAGQPQHF.